This T cell receptor beta chain was captured in a study of cytomegalovirus exposure and HLA in healthy donors. Study-level information: The roughly 670 first-cohort repertoires shared a platform with the approximately 130 validation repertoires, as reported in a later analysis. Study-wide results and caveats: TCR beta chains numbering approximately 150 were designated cytomegalovirus-associated. Subsequent analysis of the approximately 110 validation repertoires found a tendency for first-cohort TCR clusters to co-occur. CMV antigen specificity was confirmed in vitro for three CMV-associated chains.

In the case of this clone: What it binds is not known.

From germline, CDR1 is SQVTM and CDR2 ANQGSEA. V dropped 4 bases and J dropped 7; count of bases not matched to a gene: 18. CDR3 length equals 16 residues. Using immunoSEQ multiplex PCR, the repertoire was profiled, and TCRdb retains in-frame clones only, with some absent. This table holds about 240,000 clones, about 90% found once. This sequence was found in a woman younger than 45 in good health and CMV-seropositive. The chain couples TRBV29-1 to TRBJ2-7; 8 bases match TRBD2. The material sequenced was PBMCs. CDR3 nucleotides: TGCAGCGTTGGGGGACTAGGGGACACCCCGGAGGAGGAGCAGTACTTC. Translated, it gives CSVGGLGDTPEEEQYF.